The entry that follows covers one TCR beta chain sequence. As yet, its antigen is unknown. V was shortened by 2 bases and J by 0 bases, with 15 bases between the two germline ends. Germline CDR1 and CDR2: SGHNT and YYREEE (reference sequence). This CDR3 comprises 16 residues. Most PBMC samples had 480 ng input DNA in six replicates. This table comes from immunoSEQ multiplex PCR, and its TCRdb copy is limited to in-frame clones, with some not included. This sample has 30,000 to 40,000 clones; 85% to 90% occur once, and the top ten carry roughly 3.4%. This sample was included in a study of neoadjuvant anti-PD-1 for oral cavity cancer. Study outcomes and limitations: Higher pretreatment blood Treg/Th17 ratios correlated with higher pretreatment blood and lower post-treatment tumor TCRbeta clonality.

PBMCs were not maintained or expanded in culture before analysis. Specimen: PBMCs, collected before nivolumab (anti-PD-1) treatment. The clonotype was recovered from a person aged 35-79 years with oral cavity squamous cell carcinoma. The gene calls are TRBV5-4 and TRBJ2-7; D may be TRBD2 (6 bases). CDR3 protein: CASSFRPARGSYEQYF. The CDR3 bases are TGTGCCAGCAGCTTTCGTCCGGCGCGGGGCTCCTACGAGCAGTACTTC.